This T cell receptor (beta chain) stems from a study of CD8+CD57+ T cells in acquired aplastic anemia (dated by TCRdb to between 2017 and 2018). Turning to the overall study: Extracted DNA from sorted CD4+ and CD8+ cells averaged about 3 ug, ranging from about 0.17 to 30 ug. A CD8+CD57+ expansion meant a frequency higher than the mean frequency seen in healthy subjects. Broader findings and caveats from the paper: No significant difference in CD8+ Simpson's diversity was found between patients and healthy controls (P=0.060). Approximately 31 CD8+ CDR3 sequences were found in both patients and controls but appeared to be highly expressed in patients and within the immunodominant clones of the patients.

Genomic DNA served as template for TCR beta VDJ combination and CDR3 sequence profiling. An Illumina HiSeq 2000 was the platform used for TCR repertoire sequencing. Under the source paper's analysis protocol: TRBV/TRBJ rearrangement plots, CDR3 size and DJ length profiles, and Simpson's diversity index were used to evaluate the repertoires. The most abundant DNA sequence in the deep sequencing data was taken as the immunodominant clone. CDR3 amino acid sequences were checked for sharing between subjects and were compared against published repertoires and the VDJdb database. TCRdb reprocessing: public reads trimmed at Q25 with fastp, clones called with MiXCR, in-frame beta chains kept. Rows are combined by CDR3 protein, so each entry shows the most common genes and DNA. TCRdb's processing, not the authors', yielded these V and J calls. This sample has a few hundred thousand distinct CDR3 sequences in its table, and under 40% of those were observed once. Less than 0.85% of the sample lies in the top ten.

The germline V gene gives CDR1 as MNHNS and CDR2 as SASEGT. The CDR3 covers 13 residues, taking in both the cysteine and the phenylalanine. Only the CDR3 DNA is retained, 39 bases long and in frame from the first base. Ends trimmed: V by 9 bases, J by 3 bases; bases unmatched to a gene: 5. Flow cytometry had shown CD8+CD57+ cell expansion in the patients selected for sequencing. Every patient had severe acquired aplastic anemia, diagnosed using the International Study of Aplastic Anemia and Agranulocytosis and Camitta criteria. At the time blood was sampled, none of the patients had received any therapy. In this study, sorted CD4+ and CD8+ T cells from the blood of healthy subjects and of severe aplastic anemia patients had their TCR repertoires deep-sequenced. Patients were enrolled in the USA under clinicaltrials.gov protocols 00001620, 01623167, 00001397, 00071045, 00081523 and 00961064. Ficoll-Paque density gradient centrifugation was used to isolate peripheral blood mononuclear cells. Before DNA extraction, CD4+ and CD8+ T cells were sorted with FACS or magnetic beads.

Worth noting for this clonotype: No cognate antigen has been identified for it. No qualities accompany the bases; no much larger clone lies one base away.

The sequence links TRBV6-1 to TRBJ2-7; TRBD1 aligns with 10 central bases. The sequence derives from a human donor with aplastic anemia. Material for sequencing was sorted CD4+, CD8+, or CD8+CD57+ T cells (not recorded which) from PBMCs. The DNA sequence is TGTGCCAGAGAGGGACAGGGGAACTACGAGCAGTACTTC. This encodes CAREGQGNYEQYF.